The T cell receptor beta chain under discussion was sequenced for a study of beta chain features in type 1 diabetes. Reverse transcribing all isolated RNA meant expressed TCRB transcripts were sequenced. Measured with immunoSEQ multiplex PCR; TCRdb has only the in-frame clones, and not every one. The sample includes hundreds of thousands of clones, about 14% of them seen just once. This clone was recorded a few times. What it recognizes is unknown. Study-level points and caveats: The study found that naive, central memory and Treg TCRB repertoires appeared more similar in patients than in healthy donors. Patients and controls would share equally any PCR tilt toward shorter templates. Junctions at VDJ sites from type 1 diabetes patients had fewer insertions and more deletions. Across all four CD4+ subsets, people with type 1 diabetes showed modestly shorter TCRB CDR3s.

Material: naive CD4+ T cells from blood. The clonotype was recovered from a man aged 18-30 years in good health.

CDR3 nucleotide sequence: TGCGCCAGCAGCCCGAGGACAGGGGGGAGTACCGGGGAGCTGTTTTTT. It specifies CASSPRTGGSTGELFF. V is TRBV4-3 and J is TRBJ2-2; TRBD1 matches 10 bases. CDR3 length: 16 amino acids. V gave up 4 bases and J gave up 5 bases; unmatched junction bases: 7. CDR1 and CDR2 from the germline V gene are LGHNA and YSLEER.